This note documents a single TCR beta chain sequence. This record belongs to a study of OX40 agonist ivuxolimab in advanced cancers. Background on the study: Three patients, one with hepatocellular carcinoma and two with cutaneous melanoma, achieved partial responses.

This table comes from immunoSEQ multiplex PCR, and its TCRdb copy is limited to in-frame clones, with some not included. This table holds 50,000 to 75,000 clones, about 90% found once. The starting material was CD4+ or CD8+ T cells sorted from blood, obtained in a trial of the OX40 agonist ivuxolimab. The TCR originated in an adult with an advanced solid tumor such as melanoma, head and neck, liver or kidney cancer.

The CDR3 spells CASSQDIVYEQYF. The CDR3 nucleotides read TGCGCCAGCAGCCAGGACATAGTTTACGAGCAGTACTTC. The rearrangement joins TRBV4-3 to TRBJ2-7; a possible D gene is TRBD1 (5 bases). Germline-derived CDR1 and CDR2 are LGHNA and YSLEER. The ends were cut back, 3 bases at V and 4 bases at J, with 10 bases in the middle. The CDR3 totals 13 residues.